This TCR beta chain came from a study of blood T cell repertoires in COVID-19. Looking at the study overall: Sites in the United States, Italy and Spain provided acute and convalescent COVID-19 samples. The cDNA or gDNA used as material had been derived from T cells, B-cell-depleted T cells, or PBMCs.

The CDR3 sequence is 15 residues long. With 2 bases clipped from V and 4 bases from J, the junction kept 5 bases outside the gene matches. Germline V CDR1 and CDR2: MNHEY, SVGEGT. In the original workflow: Reference gene primer amplification gave estimated nucleated cell counts. Sequencing used immunoSEQ multiplex PCR; TCRdb keeps in-frame clones, though not all of them. Clone size and V and J calls were adopted from that table, with D and trimming inferred from the DNA. The table includes about 35,000 clones, about 89% detected once. This chain joins TRBV6-2 or TRBV6-3 and TRBJ2-5, with TRBD2 matching 9 bases. The TCR comes from a man of 80 years or more with active COVID-19. Source material: peripheral blood. DNA of the CDR3: TGTGCCAGCAGTTACGGGACTAGCCGAGGAGAGACCCAGTACTTC. It encodes CASSYGTSRGETQYF.